This TCR beta chain was profiled in a study of T cell responses to AZD1222 COVID-19 vaccine. A note on this clone: The target antigen is unknown.

Study-wide findings and caveats: Increased Spike-specific TCR breadth and depth were observed after two AZD1222 doses. Clonal diversity may have been underestimated, and the donors were mostly white British, with more females than males.

Clones were read by immunoSEQ multiplex PCR, and TCRdb kept only the in-frame ones, dropping some. This table has about 56,000 clones, 80% to 90% appearing once. This TCR was sampled from an adult in good health. The material sequenced was peripheral blood, taken on day 0 of AZD1222 vaccination.

This CDR3 is CASSEAPVPTDTQYF. CDR3 in DNA: TGTGCCAGCAGTGAAGCCCCCGTACCCACAGATACGCAGTATTTT. This chain connects TRBV2 to TRBJ2-3, with no clear D. This CDR3 spans 15 amino acids. Germline V gene sequence: CDR1 SNHLY, CDR2 FYNNEI. Trimming left V 0 bases short and J 2 bases short, with 9 bases between.